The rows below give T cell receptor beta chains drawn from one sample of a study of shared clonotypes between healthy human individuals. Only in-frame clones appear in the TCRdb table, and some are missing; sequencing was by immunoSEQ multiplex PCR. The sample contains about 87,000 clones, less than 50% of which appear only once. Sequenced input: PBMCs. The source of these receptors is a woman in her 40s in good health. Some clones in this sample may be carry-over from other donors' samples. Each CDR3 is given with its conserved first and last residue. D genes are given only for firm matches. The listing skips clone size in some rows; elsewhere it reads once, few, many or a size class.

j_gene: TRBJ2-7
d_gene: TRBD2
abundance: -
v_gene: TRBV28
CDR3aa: CASSSGSLGEQYF
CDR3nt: TGTGCCAGCAGTAGCGGGAGTCTGGGCGAGCAGTACTTC

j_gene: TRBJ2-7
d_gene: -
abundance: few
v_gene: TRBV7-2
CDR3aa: CASSQDEGQGVDEQYF
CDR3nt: TGTGCCAGCAGCCAAGACGAGGGGCAGGGCGTCGACGAGCAGTACTTC

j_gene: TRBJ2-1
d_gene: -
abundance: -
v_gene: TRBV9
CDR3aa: CASSVEVTDTYYNEQFF
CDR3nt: TGTGCCAGCAGCGTAGAAGTCACGGACACCTACTACAATGAGCAGTTCTTC

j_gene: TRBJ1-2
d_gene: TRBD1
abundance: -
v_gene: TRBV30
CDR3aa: CAWTRTGGDYGYTF
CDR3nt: TGTGCCTGGACCCGGACAGGGGGCGACTATGGCTACACCTTC

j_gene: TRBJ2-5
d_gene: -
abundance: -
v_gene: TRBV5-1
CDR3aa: CASRPLPGVYGQYF
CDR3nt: TGCGCCAGCCGCCCCCTGCCGGGGGTCTACGGGCAGTACTTC

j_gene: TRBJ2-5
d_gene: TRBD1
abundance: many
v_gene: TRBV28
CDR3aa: CASSNTEGARETQYF
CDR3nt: TGTGCCAGCAGTAACACAGAGGGGGCCCGGGAGACCCAGTACTTC

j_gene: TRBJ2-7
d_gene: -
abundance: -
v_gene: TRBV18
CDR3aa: CASSPKGRRVGYEQYF
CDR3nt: TGTGCCAGCTCACCAAAGGGGCGCAGGGTGGGGTACGAGCAGTACTTC

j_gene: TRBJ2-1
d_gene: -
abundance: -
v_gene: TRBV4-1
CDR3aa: CASSQDVRDNEQFF
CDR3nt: TGCGCCAGCAGCCAAGATGTGCGAGACAATGAGCAGTTCTTC

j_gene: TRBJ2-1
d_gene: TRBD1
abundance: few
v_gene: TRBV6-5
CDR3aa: CASSPQGGPYNEQFF
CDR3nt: TGTGCCAGCAGCCCTCAAGGGGGCCCCTACAATGAGCAGTTCTTC

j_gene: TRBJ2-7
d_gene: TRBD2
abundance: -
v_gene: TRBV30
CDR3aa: CAWSVPGGWYEQYF
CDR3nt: TGTGCCTGGAGTGTCCCCGGGGGGTGGTACGAGCAGTACTTC

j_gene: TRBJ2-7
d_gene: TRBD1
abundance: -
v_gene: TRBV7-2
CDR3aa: CASSLWPPGQGIYEQYF
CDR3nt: TGTGCCAGCAGCTTATGGCCCCCGGGACAGGGTATCTACGAGCAGTACTTC

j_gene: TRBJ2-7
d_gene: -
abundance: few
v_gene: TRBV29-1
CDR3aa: CSVMEVEQYF
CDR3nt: TGCAGCGTTATGGAGGTCGAGCAGTACTTC

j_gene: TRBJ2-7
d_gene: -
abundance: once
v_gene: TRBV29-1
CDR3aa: CSVTPGDRSLEQYF
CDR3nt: TGCAGCGTTACTCCAGGGGATAGGTCCCTCGAGCAGTACTTC

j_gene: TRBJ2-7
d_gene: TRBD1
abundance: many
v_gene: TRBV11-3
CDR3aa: CASSYLTGVSDEQYF
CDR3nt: TGTGCCAGCAGCTACCTCACAGGGGTTAGCGACGAGCAGTACTTC

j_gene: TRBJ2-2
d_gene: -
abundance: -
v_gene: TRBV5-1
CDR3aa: CASSLVGNTGELFF
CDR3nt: TGCGCCAGCAGCTTGGTAGGAAACACCGGGGAGCTGTTTTTT

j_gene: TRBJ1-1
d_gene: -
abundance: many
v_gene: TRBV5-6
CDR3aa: CASSLKNGRTEAFF
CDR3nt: TGTGCCAGCAGCTTGAAAAACGGAAGGACTGAAGCTTTCTTT

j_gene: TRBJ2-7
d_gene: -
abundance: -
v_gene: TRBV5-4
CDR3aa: CASSLEEGRSYEQYF
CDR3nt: TGTGCCAGCAGCTTGGAGGAGGGCCGCTCCTACGAGCAGTACTTC

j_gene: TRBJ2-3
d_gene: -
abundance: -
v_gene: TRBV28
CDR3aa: CASSPVGTSNGDTQYF
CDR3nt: TGTGCCAGCAGTCCCGTGGGCACCTCAAACGGGGATACGCAGTATTTT

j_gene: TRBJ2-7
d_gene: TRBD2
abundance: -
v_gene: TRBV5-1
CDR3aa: CASSLMVSGNSYEQYF
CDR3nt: TGCGCCAGCAGCTTGATGGTGAGCGGGAACTCCTACGAGCAGTACTTC

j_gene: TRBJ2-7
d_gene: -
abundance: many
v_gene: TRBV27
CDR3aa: CASSQTSSGNWEQYF
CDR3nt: TGTGCCAGCAGTCAAACATCATCAGGGAATTGGGAGCAGTACTTC

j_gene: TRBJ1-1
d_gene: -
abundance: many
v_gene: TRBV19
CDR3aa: CASSPGEDRTPRGAFF
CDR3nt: TGTGCCAGTAGTCCCGGGGAGGATAGGACCCCACGGGGAGCTTTCTTT

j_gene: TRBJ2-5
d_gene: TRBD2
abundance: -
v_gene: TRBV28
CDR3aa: CASSPLGLAGQETQYF
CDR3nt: TGTGCCAGCAGTCCCCTCGGACTAGCGGGACAAGAGACCCAGTACTTC

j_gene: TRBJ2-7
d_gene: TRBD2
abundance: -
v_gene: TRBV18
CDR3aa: CASSSTGTSGIRYEQYF
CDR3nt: TGTGCCAGCTCATCAACCGGGACTAGCGGGATACGCTACGAGCAGTACTTC

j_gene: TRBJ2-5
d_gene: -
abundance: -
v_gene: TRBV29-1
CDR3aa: CSVEEHARETQYF
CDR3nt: TGCAGTGTTGAAGAGCATGCGAGGGAGACCCAGTACTTC

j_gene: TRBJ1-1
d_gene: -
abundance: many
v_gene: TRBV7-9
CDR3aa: CASSLDYTEAFF
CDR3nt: TGTGCCAGCAGCTTAGACTACACTGAAGCTTTCTTT

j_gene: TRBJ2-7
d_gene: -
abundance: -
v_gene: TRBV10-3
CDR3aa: CAISDGQGTYEQYF
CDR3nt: TGTGCCATCAGTGACGGGCAGGGGACCTACGAGCAGTACTTC

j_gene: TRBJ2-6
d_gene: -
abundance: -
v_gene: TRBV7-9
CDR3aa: CASSLPGVSGANVLTF
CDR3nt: TGTGCCAGCAGCTTACCGGGAGTCTCTGGGGCCAACGTCCTGACTTTC

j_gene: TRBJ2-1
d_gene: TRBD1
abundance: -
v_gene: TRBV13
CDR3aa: CASSQGTVMYEQFF
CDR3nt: TGTGCCAGCAGCCAAGGGACAGTCATGTACGAGCAGTTCTTC

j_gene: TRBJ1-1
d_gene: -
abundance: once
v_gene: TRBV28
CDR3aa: CASHPGQANTEAFF
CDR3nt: TGTGCCAGCCACCCCGGTCAGGCCAACACTGAAGCTTTCTTT

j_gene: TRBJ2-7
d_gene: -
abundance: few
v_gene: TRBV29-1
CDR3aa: CSVVTDTYEQYF
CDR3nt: TGCAGCGTTGTGACGGACACCTACGAGCAGTACTTC

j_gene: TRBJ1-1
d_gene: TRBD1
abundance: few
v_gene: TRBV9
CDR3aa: CASSAGQGAAFF
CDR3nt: TGTGCCAGCAGCGCGGGACAGGGGGCAGCTTTCTTT

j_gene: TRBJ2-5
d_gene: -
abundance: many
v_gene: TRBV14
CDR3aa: CASSQDGRETQYF
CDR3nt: TGTGCCAGCAGCCAAGATGGTAGAGAGACCCAGTACTTC